This paragraph reports one T cell receptor beta chain. Antigen: not known. This sample was taken from a study of PD-L1 blockade in urothelial cancer. Overall study: Between 0 and 3 chemotherapy regimens preceded treatment for each patient. Investigators checked blood 3 weeks (second dose) and 6 weeks after treatment start.

Broader study findings: Durable-benefit patients showed greater tumor-associated blood clone expansion at 3 weeks.

Generated by immunoSEQ multiplex PCR, the TCRdb table keeps only in-frame clones and is missing some. The profile shows about 84,000 clones, about 81% of them singletons. Locally advanced or metastatic urothelial carcinoma was present in patients. Trimming shortened V by 1 base and J by 4 bases, and 8 bases separated the two germline ends. Looked up from germline, CDR1 is SGHVS and CDR2 is FNYEAQ. The CDR3 totals 13 residues. V usage is TRBV7-6 and J usage is TRBJ2-7; possible D gene TRBD1, 5 bases. Specimen: PBMCs, collected around atezolizumab (anti-PD-L1) treatment. The TCR was taken from a man aged 70 or older with urothelial cancer. Written as DNA, the CDR3 is TGTGCCAGCAGCTTAGACAGGACGTACGAGCAGTACTTC. Translated, it gives CASSLDRTYEQYF.